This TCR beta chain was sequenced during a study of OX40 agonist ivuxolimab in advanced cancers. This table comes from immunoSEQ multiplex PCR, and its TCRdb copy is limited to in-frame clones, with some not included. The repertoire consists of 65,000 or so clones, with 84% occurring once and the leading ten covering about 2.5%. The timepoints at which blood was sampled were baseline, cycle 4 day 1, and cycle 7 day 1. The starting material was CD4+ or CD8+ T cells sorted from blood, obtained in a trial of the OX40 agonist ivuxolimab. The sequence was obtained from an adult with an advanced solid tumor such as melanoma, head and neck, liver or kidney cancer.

CDR3 in amino acids: CASSEARGTGNQPQHF. The CDR3 DNA reads as TGTGCCAGCAGTGAAGCACGGGGAACAGGGAATCAGCCCCAGCATTTT. The rearrangement links TRBV2 to TRBJ1-5, with a possible D match to TRBD1 (6 bases). The CDR3 runs 16 residues. V was pared by 0 bases and J by 4 bases, with 13 bases between. Germline V gene lookup returns CDR1 SNHLY and CDR2 FYNNEI.